A selection of T cell receptor beta chains follows, all from one sample in a study of identical twins' blood T cells. MiXCR was run by TCRdb on the 5' RACE reads, yielding one entry per CDR3 protein. The sample includes 400,000 or so distinct CDR3 sequences, roughly 31% seen only once; the top ten take 5.5% to 7%. What was sequenced was PBMCs. Receptors originate from a woman aged 18-49 years in good health. Each CDR3 is given with its conserved first and last residue. A D gene is named only where the DNA matches it firmly. The size of a clone is reported for some rows only, either as once, few or many, or as a class for expanded clones.

-	-	TRBV29-1	TRBJ1-2	TGCAGCGTTGAAGCATTGACAGCGACCTATGGCTACACCTTC	CSVEALTATYGYTF
-	-	TRBV7-9	TRBJ1-6	TGTGCCAGCAGCGCACCGGGACAAGACAGAATACAAACCCTCCACTTT	CASSAPGQDRIQTLHF
-	many	TRBV2	TRBJ1-5	TGTGCCAGCAGTGTAGGCGGAGATGTTCAGCCCCAGCATTTT	CASSVGGDVQPQHF
-	-	TRBV5-1	TRBJ1-1	TGCACCAGCAGCCTCATTCGGGGGCCGAACACTGAAGCTTTCTTT	CTSSLIRGPNTEAFF
-	many	TRBV6-6	TRBJ1-1	TGTGCCAGCACCCCCGCAGGGTACACTGAAGCTTTCTTT	CASTPAGYTEAFF
TRBD1	few	TRBV2	TRBJ2-7	TGTGCCAGCAGGGGGACAGGGAACTACGAGCAGTACTTC	CASRGTGNYEQYF
-	few	TRBV9	TRBJ2-2	TGTGCCAGCAGCGTTACTTCGAACACCGGGGAGCTGTTTTTT	CASSVTSNTGELFF
-	few	TRBV20-1	TRBJ1-3	TGCAGTGCTGCGGCTGGAAACACCATATATTTT	CSAAAGNTIYF
-	few	TRBV10-3	TRBJ2-3	TGTGCCATCAGTCTCGGACGGACAGATACGCAGTATTTT	CAISLGRTDTQYF
TRBD2	-	TRBV10-3	TRBJ2-7	TGTGCCATCAAGAATAGCGGGGACTACGAGCAGTACTTC	CAIKNSGDYEQYF
-	few	TRBV6-1	TRBJ1-6	TGTGCCAGCAGCGGTGGTTATAATTCACCCCTCCACTTT	CASSGGYNSPLHF
-	-	TRBV7-9	TRBJ1-2	TGTGCCAGCGCTGGTCAGGGATATGGCTACACCTTC	CASAGQGYGYTF
-	-	TRBV7-9	TRBJ1-1	TGTGCCAGCAGCAAGGAGGCTGAAGCTTTCTTT	CASSKEAEAFF
TRBD1	-	TRBV5-1	TRBJ1-4	TGCGCCAGCAGCTTACAGGGGGCAGGTGAAAAACTGTTTTTT	CASSLQGAGEKLFF